The sequence of this T cell receptor (beta chain) was determined in a study of patients and donors after allogeneic stem cell transplantation. V shed 7 bases, J shed 3 bases, and the junction held 4 bases outside the gene matches. The CDR3 runs to 13 residues. The V gene's germline CDR1 is SGHDT and CDR2 YYEEEE. TCRdb redid the calling of the RT-PCR reads with MiXCR, one entry per CDR3 protein. The sample has about 90,000 distinct CDR3 sequences, around 49% seen once. V usage is TRBV5-6 and J usage is TRBJ1-1; 9 nucleotides match TRBD1. The material sequenced was blood, either unsorted or a sorted T cell fraction (not recorded which). This TCR came from a human donor who was either an allogeneic HSCT recipient or a stem cell or donor lymphocyte infusion donor (not recorded which). It is not recorded whose cells these are; they may come from a transplant donor. The CDR3 coding sequence is TGTGCCAGCTTCCGGACAGGGGACACTGAAGCTTTCTTT. It is translated as CASFRTGDTEAFF.